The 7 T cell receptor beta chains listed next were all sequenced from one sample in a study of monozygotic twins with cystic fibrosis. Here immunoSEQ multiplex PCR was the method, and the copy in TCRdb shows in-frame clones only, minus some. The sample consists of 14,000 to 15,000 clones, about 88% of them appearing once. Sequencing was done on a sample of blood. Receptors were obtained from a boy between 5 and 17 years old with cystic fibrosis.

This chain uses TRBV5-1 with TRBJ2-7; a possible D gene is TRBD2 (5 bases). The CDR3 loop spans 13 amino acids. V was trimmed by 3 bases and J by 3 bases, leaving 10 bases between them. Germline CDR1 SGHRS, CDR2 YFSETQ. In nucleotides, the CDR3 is TGCGCCAGCAGCTACGGGATCGGCTACGAGCAGTACTTC. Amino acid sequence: CASSYGIGYEQYF.

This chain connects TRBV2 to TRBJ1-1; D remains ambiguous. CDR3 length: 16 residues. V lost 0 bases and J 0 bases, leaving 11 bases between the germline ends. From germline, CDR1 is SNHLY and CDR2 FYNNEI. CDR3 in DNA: TGTGCCAGCAGTGAAGCGCCAAGGTATTTGAACACTGAAGCTTTCTTT. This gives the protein CASSEAPRYLNTEAFF. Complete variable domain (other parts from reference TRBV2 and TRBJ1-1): EPEVTQTPSHQVTQMGQEVILRCVPISNHLYFYWYRQILGQKVEFLVSFYNNEISEKSEIFDDQFSVERPDGSNFTLKIRSTKLEDSAMYFCASSEAPRYLNTEAFFGQGTRLTVV.

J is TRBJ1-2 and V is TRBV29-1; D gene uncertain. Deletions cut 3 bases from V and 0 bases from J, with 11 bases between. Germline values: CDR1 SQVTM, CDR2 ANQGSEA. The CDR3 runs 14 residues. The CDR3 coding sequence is TGCAGCGTTGATCGACCGACGACTAACTATGGCTACACCTTC. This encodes CSVDRPTTNYGYTF.

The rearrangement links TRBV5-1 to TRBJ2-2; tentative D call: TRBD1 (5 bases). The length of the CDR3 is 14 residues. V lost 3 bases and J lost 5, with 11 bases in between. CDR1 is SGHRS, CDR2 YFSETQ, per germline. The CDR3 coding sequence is TGCGCCAGCAGCTACGTTGGGGCGACCGGGGAGCTGTTTTTT. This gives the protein CASSYVGATGELFF.

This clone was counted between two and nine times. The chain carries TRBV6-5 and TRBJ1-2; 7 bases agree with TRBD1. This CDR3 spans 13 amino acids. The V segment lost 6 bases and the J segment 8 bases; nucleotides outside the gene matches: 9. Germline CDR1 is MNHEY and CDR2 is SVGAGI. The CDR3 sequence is CASSNSGGSGYTF. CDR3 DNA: TGTGCCAGCAGCAATTCAGGGGGTAGCGGCTACACCTTC.

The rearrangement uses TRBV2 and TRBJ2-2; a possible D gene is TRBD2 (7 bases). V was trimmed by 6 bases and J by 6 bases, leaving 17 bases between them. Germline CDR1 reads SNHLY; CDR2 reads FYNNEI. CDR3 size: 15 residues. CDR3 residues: CASRDGRGIAGELFF. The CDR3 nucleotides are TGTGCCAGCAGGGATGGGAGGGGGATCGCCGGGGAGCTGTTTTTT.

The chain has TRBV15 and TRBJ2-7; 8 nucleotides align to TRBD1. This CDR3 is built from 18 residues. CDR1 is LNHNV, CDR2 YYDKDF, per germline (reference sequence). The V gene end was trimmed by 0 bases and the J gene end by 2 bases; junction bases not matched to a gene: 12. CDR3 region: CATSRDGGWTGHPYEQYF. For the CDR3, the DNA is TGTGCCACCAGCAGAGATGGAGGCTGGACAGGGCATCCCTACGAGCAGTACTTC.